The 5 T cell receptor beta chains given below trace back to one sample, sequenced in a study of blood T cell repertoires in COVID-19. Repertoires were generated with immunoSEQ multiplex PCR, while TCRdb's copy carries only in-frame clones and drops some. The top ten clones hold 2.5% to 3.5% of a sample with some 150,000 clones, roughly 85% of them seen once. The sequenced sample was PBMCs or T cells enriched from blood (not recorded which). The receptors stem from a woman aged 50 to 60 who had recovered from COVID-19.

The CDR3 protein is CASSLTGSLVDEQFF. In DNA form, the CDR3 reads TGCGCCAGCAGCTTAACCGGGAGCCTGGTGGATGAGCAGTTCTTC. V is TRBV5-1 and J is TRBJ2-1; weak D call: TRBD2 (6 bases). This CDR3 is built from 15 residues. Looked up from germline, CDR1 is SGHRS and CDR2 is YFSETQ. Trimming took off 2 bases at V and 8 bases at J, with 17 bases between the two ends.

The chain employs TRBV5-1 and TRBJ1-3, with D possibly matching TRBD1 (6 bases). Germline V gene sequence: CDR1 SGHRS, CDR2 YFSETQ. The V end lost 4 bases, the J end lost 2 bases, and 10 bases lay between the germline ends. The CDR3 sequence is 14 residues long. The CDR3 nucleotides are TGCGCCAGCAGCCCGGACAGCACTGGAAACACCATATATTTT. It encodes CASSPDSTGNTIYF.

The chain recombines TRBV6-5 with TRBJ2-7; 10 positions agree with TRBD2. J was trimmed by 2 bases and V by 7 bases; bases with no gene match: 8. The germline gives CDR1 MNHEY, CDR2 SVGAGI. This CDR3 comprises 15 residues. The CDR3 coding sequence is TGTGCCAGCACAAGCGGGGGGGCCTTACCCTACGAGCAGTACTTC. It encodes CASTSGGALPYEQYF.

The chain links TRBV28 to TRBJ1-2; unclear D gene. The V end lost 7 bases, the J end lost 6 bases, and 21 bases lay between the germline ends. The germline V gene encodes CDR1 MDHEN and CDR2 SYDVKM. This CDR3 region has 15 residues. The CDR3 DNA sequence: TGTGCCAGCACCATCCCAAGGGAGAGTGTGGATGGCTACACCTTC. It encodes CASTIPRESVDGYTF.

The chain uses TRBV9 and TRBJ2-7; TRBD1 agrees at 9 bases. In germline, CDR1 is SGDLS, CDR2 YYNGEE. V shed 4 bases and J 3 bases; nucleotides not matched to a gene: 5. The CDR3 length is 14 residues. CDR3 protein: CASSPRDRVYEQYF. The DNA for the CDR3 is TGTGCCAGCAGCCCCAGGGACAGGGTCTACGAGCAGTACTTC.